This T cell receptor (beta chain) came from a study of T cell responses to AZD1222 COVID-19 vaccine. Profiling relied on immunoSEQ multiplex PCR, and the TCRdb table lists in-frame clones only, not all of them. This table holds about 160,000 clones, 91% found once. Study-wide points: It should be noted that donors were predominantly white British and more often female, and clonal diversity was possibly underestimated.

Note on this clone: As yet, its antigen is unknown.

V dropped 5 bases and J dropped 7 bases, with 12 bases sitting between them. The CDR3 is made up of 13 amino acids. In germline, CDR1 is MNHEY, CDR2 SVGAGI. Sequences were derived from peripheral blood, sampled on day 0 of AZD1222 vaccination. The genes are TRBV6-5 and TRBJ1-5; no clear D. The clonotype comes from an adult in good health. The CDR3 DNA reads as TGTGCCAGCAGTCCCTCGTCAATCCAGCCCCAGCATTTT. Residues: CASSPSSIQPQHF.